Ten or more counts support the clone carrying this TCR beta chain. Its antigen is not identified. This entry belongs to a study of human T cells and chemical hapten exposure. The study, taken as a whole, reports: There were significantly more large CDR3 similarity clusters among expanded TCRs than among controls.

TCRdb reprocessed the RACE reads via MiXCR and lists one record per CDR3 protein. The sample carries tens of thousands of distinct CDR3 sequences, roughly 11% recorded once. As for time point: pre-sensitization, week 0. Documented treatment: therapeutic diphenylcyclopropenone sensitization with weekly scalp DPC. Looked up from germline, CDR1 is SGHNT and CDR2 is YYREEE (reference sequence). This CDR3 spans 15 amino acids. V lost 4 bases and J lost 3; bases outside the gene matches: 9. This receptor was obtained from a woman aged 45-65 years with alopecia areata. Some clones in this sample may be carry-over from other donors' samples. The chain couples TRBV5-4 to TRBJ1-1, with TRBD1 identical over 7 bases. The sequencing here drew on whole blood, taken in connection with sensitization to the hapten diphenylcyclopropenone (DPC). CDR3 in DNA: TGTGCCAGCAGCACAAGACAGGGCGGGGACACTGAAGCTTTCTTT. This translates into CASSTRQGGDTEAFF.